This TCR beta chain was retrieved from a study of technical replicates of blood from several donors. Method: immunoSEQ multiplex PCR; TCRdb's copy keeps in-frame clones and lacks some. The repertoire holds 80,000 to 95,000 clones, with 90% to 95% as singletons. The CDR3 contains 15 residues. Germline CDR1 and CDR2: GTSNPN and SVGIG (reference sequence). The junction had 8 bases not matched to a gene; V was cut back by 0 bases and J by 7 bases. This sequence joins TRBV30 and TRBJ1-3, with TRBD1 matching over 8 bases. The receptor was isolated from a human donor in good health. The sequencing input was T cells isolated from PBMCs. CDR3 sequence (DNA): TGTGCCTGGAGTGTTCTGGACAGGGACGGGAACACCATATATTTT. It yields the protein CAWSVLDRDGNTIYF.